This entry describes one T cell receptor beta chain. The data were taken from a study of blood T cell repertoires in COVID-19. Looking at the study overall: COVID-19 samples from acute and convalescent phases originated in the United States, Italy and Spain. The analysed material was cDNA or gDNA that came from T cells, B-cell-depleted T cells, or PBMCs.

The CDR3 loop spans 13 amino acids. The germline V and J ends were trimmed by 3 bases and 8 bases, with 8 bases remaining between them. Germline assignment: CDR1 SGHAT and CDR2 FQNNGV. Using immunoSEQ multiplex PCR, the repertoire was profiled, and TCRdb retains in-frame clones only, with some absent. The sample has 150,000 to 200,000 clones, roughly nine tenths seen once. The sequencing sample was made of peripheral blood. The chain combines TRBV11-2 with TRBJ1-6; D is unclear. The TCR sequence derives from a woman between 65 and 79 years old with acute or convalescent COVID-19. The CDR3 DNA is TGTGCCAGCAGCTTCCACGGAGATTCACCCCTCCACTTT. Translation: CASSFHGDSPLHF.